These T cell receptor beta chains were read from a single sample in a study of graft-versus-host responses after intestinal transplantation. Sequencing used immunoSEQ multiplex PCR; TCRdb keeps in-frame clones, though not all of them. The sample consists of fewer than 95,000 clones, 85% to 95% of them appearing once. These TCRs' antigens remain unknown. Here the sequenced sample was unstimulated CD8+ T cells sorted from spleen or lymph node cells, taken before intestinal transplant. These receptors were collected from a human donor who received an intestinal transplant. CDR3s include the opening cysteine and the closing phenylalanine or tryptophan. The D gene is left open where the match is weak. Expanded clones are given a class, and other clones once, few, many or no size at all.

J	D	V	size	DNA	CDR3
TRBJ2-7	NA	TRBV6-1	NA	TGTGCCAGCAGTGAAGCTGGTTTAGGCGGCGAGCAGTACTTC	CASSEAGLGGEQYF
TRBJ1-2	TRBD1	TRBV4-1	NA	TGCGCCAGCAGCCAAGATCGGACAGGGAAGTATGGCTACACCTTC	CASSQDRTGKYGYTF
TRBJ1-6	TRBD1	TRBV9	once	TGTGCCAGCAGCTCCCTGGACAGGGAGGATAATTCACCCCTCCACTTT	CASSSLDREDNSPLHF
TRBJ2-2	TRBD1	TRBV30	once	TGTGCCTGGAGTACCGGGACAGGGGGCTTCGGGGAGCTGTTTTTT	CAWSTGTGGFGELFF
TRBJ2-5	TRBD2	TRBV11-3	NA	TGTGCCAGCAGCGCGGAACTAGCGGGGGAAGAGACCCAGTACTTC	CASSAELAGEETQYF
TRBJ2-1	NA	TRBV6-5	NA	TGTGCCAGCAGTTACGGGGGCCTTGTTAATGAGCAGTTCTTC	CASSYGGLVNEQFF
TRBJ2-7	NA	TRBV28	NA	TGTGCCAGCAGCTCACCCAGCTCCTACGAGCAGTACTTC	CASSSPSSYEQYF
TRBJ2-2	NA	TRBV13	NA	TGTGCCAGCAGCTTTCGGGGGGCCGGGACCGGGGAGCTGTTTTTT	CASSFRGAGTGELFF
TRBJ1-1	TRBD1	TRBV4-3	NA	TGCGCCAGCAGCCCCTCCCGGGACAGTTTGTACCCCCTGAACACTGAAGCTTTCTTT	CASSPSRDSLYPLNTEAFF
TRBJ1-1	TRBD1	TRBV19	NA	TGTGCCAGTAGTTGGGACAGGGGGGACACTGAAGCTTTCTTT	CASSWDRGDTEAFF
TRBJ2-3	NA	TRBV4-3	NA	TGCGCCAGCAGCCCAGGGGAGTTTGGTACAGATACGCAGTATTTT	CASSPGEFGTDTQYF
TRBJ1-2	NA	TRBV30	NA	TGTGCCTTTGAGACAGACTATGGCTACACCTTC	CAFETDYGYTF
TRBJ1-5	NA	TRBV7-8	NA	TGTGCCAGCAGCTTAGTCCAGGCCGTAAATCAGCCCCAGCATTTT	CASSLVQAVNQPQHF
TRBJ2-7	NA	TRBV5-4	NA	TGTGCCAGCAGCTTGGGCCGCGGCACTACCTACGAGCAGTACTTC	CASSLGRGTTYEQYF
TRBJ2-7	TRBD2	TRBV13	NA	TGTGCCAGCAGCTATCCTAGCGGGGGCTCCTACGAGCAGTACTTC	CASSYPSGGSYEQYF
TRBJ1-1	NA	TRBV4-2	few	TGTGCCAGCAGCCAAGATTCCAGGGCTCTTGAAGCTTTCTTT	CASSQDSRALEAFF
TRBJ1-2	NA	TRBV11-2	NA	TGTGCCAGCAGCCCCTGGACAGAGGGAGACTATGGCTACACCTTC	CASSPWTEGDYGYTF
TRBJ2-7	NA	TRBV21-1	NA	TGTGCCAGCAGCGGAAGCAGGGGACCCTACGAGCAGTACTTC	CASSGSRGPYEQYF
TRBJ1-2	NA	TRBV27	NA	TGTGCCAGCAGTTTATTTGGGGGCAACGGCTACACCTTC	CASSLFGGNGYTF
TRBJ2-3	TRBD1	TRBV7-2	NA	TGTGCCAGCAGCTTTACAACAGGGGTTACAGATACGCAGTATTTT	CASSFTTGVTDTQYF
TRBJ2-3	NA	TRBV25-1	NA	TGTGCCAGCAGCGAGGGCACAGATACGCAGTATTTT	CASSEGTDTQYF
TRBJ1-2	TRBD1	TRBV9	NA	TGTGCCAGCAGCGTGGACAGGGACTATGGCTACACCTTC	CASSVDRDYGYTF
TRBJ2-7	TRBD1	TRBV4-3	NA	TGCGCCAGCAGCCAGGCCGCTAGGGGGCCAACCTACGAGCAGTACTTC	CASSQAARGPTYEQYF
TRBJ2-7	NA	TRBV13	NA	TGTGCCAGCAGCTTAGGCCAGGGCAGGGCCTACGAGCAGTACTTC	CASSLGQGRAYEQYF
TRBJ1-3	TRBD1	TRBV27	once	TGTGCCAGCAGTCCGACAGGGGTTGGAAACACCATATATTTT	CASSPTGVGNTIYF
TRBJ2-7	TRBD1	TRBV5-6	NA	TGTGCCAGCAGCTTGGGGACAGGGGTATACGAGCAGTACTTC	CASSLGTGVYEQYF
TRBJ2-1	NA	TRBV4-1	NA	TGCGCCAGCAGCCAAGTTTCGGGTGGAGGTCACAATGAGCAGTTCTTC	CASSQVSGGGHNEQFF
TRBJ2-3	NA	TRBV19	NA	TGTGCCAGTAGTATCGGCCTGACAAAGGATACGCAGTATTTT	CASSIGLTKDTQYF
TRBJ2-1	NA	TRBV5-1	NA	TGCGCCAGCAGCGTTAACAGGGCCTCCTACAATGAGCAGTTCTTC	CASSVNRASYNEQFF
TRBJ2-3	NA	TRBV4-3	NA	TGCGCCAGCAGCCCTACAGTAGCAGATACGCAGTATTTT	CASSPTVADTQYF
TRBJ1-6	NA	TRBV7-9	NA	TGTGCCAGCAGCTCGACCGGGACTGCCTCGTCACCCCTCCACTTT	CASSSTGTASSPLHF
TRBJ1-2	NA	TRBV5-5	NA	TGTGCCAGCAGCTTTTTGAGTGGGGGCCACTATGGCTACACCTTC	CASSFLSGGHYGYTF
TRBJ1-1	TRBD1	TRBV12-5	NA	TGTGCTAGTGAACGCCGGGACAGGGTCGCTCGGCCTGGTCCTGAAGCTTTCTTT	CASERRDRVARPGPEAFF
TRBJ1-1	NA	TRBV27	NA	TGTGCCAGCAGTACCCTTTACGGAGTTAACACTGAAGCTTTCTTT	CASSTLYGVNTEAFF
TRBJ2-1	NA	TRBV4-3	NA	TGCGCCAGCAGCCAAGGAGGTGGTCGGAGCTCCTACAATGAGCAGTTCTTC	CASSQGGGRSSYNEQFF
TRBJ1-2	NA	TRBV20-1	NA	TGCAGTGTACCACGGGGATATGGCTACACCTTC	CSVPRGYGYTF
TRBJ2-2	TRBD2	TRBV10-2	NA	TGCGCCAGCAGTGAGCCCGGGACTAGCGCGCGAGGGGAGCTGTTTTTT	CASSEPGTSARGELFF
TRBJ2-3	NA	TRBV4-3	NA	TGCGCCAGCAGCCAAGATATTGCAGATACGCAGTATTTT	CASSQDIADTQYF